This paragraph covers one TCR beta chain sequence. Its antigen is unknown. No base quality values were provided; no much bigger clone lies one nucleotide off. The record originates from a study of shared clonotypes between healthy human individuals (dated by TCRdb to the early 2020s). About the full investigation: Two women and three men aged 18 to 49 years were included in the cohort. For each donor, three plates each were used for CD4 naive and CD4 memory, two plates were used for CD8 naive, and one plate was used for CD8 memory. The study deeply sequenced blood TCR repertoires of five healthy adults to estimate repertoire size and the extent of clonotype sharing between individuals. Different laboratories and diverse techniques were used to prepare libraries and sequence TCR repertoires, to increase sequencing depth and limit assay-specific biases. Between about 0.9 and 8.9 billion PBMCs per donor were obtained by leukapheresis.

General conclusions and limits of the study: Because the study included a small number of donors, the genetic and exposure-history diversity represented was limited. Sharing across several donors was observed for approximately 5% of naive CD4, over 3% of naive CD8, 2% to 2.5% of memory CD4, and around 0.4% of memory CD8 clonotypes. Sampling was restricted to blood, and TCR repertoires in tissue are likely to differ from TCR repertoires in blood. Pairwise subsampling led to the expectation that sequencing depth would affect the degree of clonotype sharing among donors. Larger estimated clonotype richness was generally found for naive subsets than for memory subsets. Incomplete sequencing was indicated by rarefaction of sorted-subset datasets, despite the large sequencing depth. Compared with non-shared clonotypes, the clonotypes found in all four sorted-subset donors had higher generation probabilities.

Using the deep immunoSEQ assay, TCR CDR3 regions were amplified from genomic DNA by multiplex PCR. For each cell subset, the extracted genomic DNA was distributed evenly across all wells of several immunoSEQ 96-well plates, and each plate served as one replicate. For sorted subsets, around 200 ng genomic DNA, equal to about 30,000 T cell genomes, was loaded into each replicate PCR. The purified libraries were quantified using a Qubit 3.0 fluorometer, sized with a Bioanalyzer 2100, and then quantified again using the KAPA Library Quantification kit. Every immunoSEQ 96-well plate was sequenced on a dedicated single-read 150-cycle Illumina NextSeq 550 flow cell. Processing in the source paper ran as follows. Because the immunoSEQ output included only junctional sequences and no quality scores, the filtering could not be the same as the filtering used for full-length reads. Sequences were annotated with PyIR, a Python wrapper for IgBLAST v1.9, using IMGT germline references to assign V/J genes and CDR3. Reads were removed for weak V/J assignments (E-value above 1e-6), missing CDR3, stop codons, out-of-frame junctions, or ambiguous translated residues. V3J clonotypes were defined as sequences sharing an identical inferred V gene, J gene, and CDR3 amino acid sequence. Percentage overlap between repertoires was computed as shared unique clonotypes divided by the size of the smaller repertoire. Richness of each repertoire was evaluated using RTK rarefaction, the Chao1 estimator, and Recon v2.1 estimates of unobserved clonotypes. Generation probabilities for all TCRbeta clonotypes obtained by the gDNA method from several donors were computed using OLGA. TCRdb's version of the immuneACCESS table is confined to in-frame rearrangements and falls short of the full clone set. An unresolved V gene accounts for under half of the shortfall where checked; the remainder is of unknown origin. That table is the source of V, J and clone size, and D and trimming were worked out from the DNA. The sample table shows 230,000 or so clones, and approximately 70% are seen once. The ten largest make up 11% of the sample.

The donors were healthy, HIV-negative adults who had no recently reported acute infections or vaccinations. All donors were Caucasian adults living in Nashville, Tennessee, USA. CD4+ T cells were enriched through magnetic negative selection, after which naive cells were positively selected on CD45RA and the remaining negative fraction served as the memory subset. After blood collection by leukapheresis, PBMCs were isolated using Ficoll-Histopaque density gradient centrifugation and then cryopreserved in the vapor phase of liquid nitrogen. Analytical flow cytometry was used to check the purity and quantity of each magnetically sorted T cell population. Each sorted fraction had its genomic DNA isolated and then quantified by UV absorbance on a Nanodrop 2000c. V ends up 5 bases short and J 6 bases short, with an unmatched junction base count of 16. CDR1 is given as SEHNR and CDR2 as FQNEAQ, both from the germline V gene (reference sequence). Taken from cysteine to phenylalanine, the CDR3 has 19 residues. Only the CDR3 portion is preserved as DNA: 57 bases, with reading frame beginning at the first base.

The TCR sequence derives from a man aged 25 to 40 in good health. Source material: memory CD4+ T cells sorted from blood. The label giving this sample's cell subset or site can be read as: CD45RA-negative fraction. Recombination joined TRBV7-9 with TRBJ2-1; 13 nucleotides in the junction match TRBD2. The DNA sequence is given as TGTGCCAGCAGCCCAATACGGACTAGCGGGAGATCTTCGGCCAATGAGCAGTTCTTC. It translates as CASSPIRTSGRSSANEQFF.